This TCR beta chain derives from a study of T cells in Graves' hyperthyroidism and ophthalmopathy. Whole-study results and caveats: Most expanded thyroid clonotypes above 0.001 also appeared in blood.

This clonotype was detected ten times or more. As yet, its antigen is unknown. RNA transcripts provided the source from which TCR beta CDR3 regions were amplified. TCR CDR3 regions were first amplified by RT-PCR with HTBI primers. From the multiplex PCR reads, TCRdb called clonotypes with MiXCR, one entry per CDR3 protein. Here the sample spans around 580,000 distinct CDR3 sequences, more than 45% being singletons. Researchers defined stable Graves' hyperthyroidism as no ophthalmopathy progression within 18 months. Germline V lookup: CDR1 SGHVS, CDR2 FQNEAQ. This CDR3 has 16 amino acids. The junction had 14 bases not matched to a gene; V was cut back by 5 bases and J by 8 bases.

The sequence came from a woman under 30 with Graves' hyperthyroidism. The sequenced sample consisted of peripheral blood or thyroid tissue (not recorded which). The J gene is TRBJ1-4, the V gene TRBV7-8, with TRBD1 identical over 7 bases. The CDR3 loop is CASSLNPDREWEKLFF. As DNA, the CDR3 is TGTGCCAGCAGCCTCAACCCCGACAGGGAGTGGGAAAAACTGTTTTTT.